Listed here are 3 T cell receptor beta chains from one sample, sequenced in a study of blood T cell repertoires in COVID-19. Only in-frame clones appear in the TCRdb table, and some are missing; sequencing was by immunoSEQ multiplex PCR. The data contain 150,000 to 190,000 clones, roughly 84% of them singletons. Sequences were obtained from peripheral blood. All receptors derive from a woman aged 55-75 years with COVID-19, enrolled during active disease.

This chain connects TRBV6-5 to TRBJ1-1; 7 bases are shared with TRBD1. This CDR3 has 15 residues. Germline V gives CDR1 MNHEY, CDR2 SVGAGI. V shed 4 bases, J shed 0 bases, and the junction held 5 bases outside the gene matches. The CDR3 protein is CASSLQQGMNTEAFF. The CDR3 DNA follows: TGTGCCAGCAGTTTGCAACAGGGGATGAACACTGAAGCTTTCTTT.

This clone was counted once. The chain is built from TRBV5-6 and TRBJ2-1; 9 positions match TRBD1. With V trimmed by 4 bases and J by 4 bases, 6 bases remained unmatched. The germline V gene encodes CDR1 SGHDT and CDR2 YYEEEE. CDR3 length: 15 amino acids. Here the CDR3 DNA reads TGTGCCAGCAGCGTCACAGGGGGCATATACAATGAGCAGTTCTTC. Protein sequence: CASSVTGGIYNEQFF.

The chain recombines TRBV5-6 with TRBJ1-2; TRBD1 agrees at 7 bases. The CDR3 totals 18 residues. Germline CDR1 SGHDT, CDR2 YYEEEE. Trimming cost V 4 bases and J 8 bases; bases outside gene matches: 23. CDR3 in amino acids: CASSHPGAGGVFTGGYTF. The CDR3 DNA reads TGTGCCAGCAGCCATCCCGGGGCAGGGGGTGTTTTTACGGGAGGCTACACCTTC.